The T cell receptor (beta chain) described here comes from a study of cytomegalovirus exposure and HLA in healthy donors. Details on this clone: The antigen is unknown.

Use of 60 Vbeta and 13 Jbeta primers characterized the PCR. Libraries were prepared by immunoSEQ multiplex PCR; TCRdb keeps only in-frame clonotypes and omits some of them. The sample contains fewer than 250,000 clones, roughly 87% of which appear only once. Study-level findings and limits: When analyzed later, a missense DCLRE1C variant was found to be linked to TCR beta V- and J-gene trimming.

The specimen sequenced was PBMCs. The source of this sequence is a boy between 2 and 15 years old in good health and CMV-seronegative.

CDR3 sequence reads: CAWGGQGGRRSYEQYF. The CDR3 region has the DNA TGTGCCTGGGGGGGACAAGGCGGGCGGCGGTCCTACGAGCAGTACTTC. The chain joins TRBV30 to TRBJ2-7; D may be TRBD1 (6 bases). Per germline, CDR1 GTSNPN and CDR2 SVGIG (reference sequence). V lost 5 bases and J 1 base, leaving 21 bases between the germline ends. This CDR3 is 16 amino acids long.